This T cell receptor (beta chain) was retrieved from a study of T-cell memory formation after mild COVID-19. Germline trimming cut 6 bases from V and 6 bases from J; bases unmatched to any gene: 8. The CDR3 covers 15 residues. TCRdb used MiXCR to reprocess the 5' RACE reads, holding one entry per CDR3 protein. The sample carries around 300,000 distinct CDR3 sequences, around 15% recorded once. The receptor was isolated from a man in his late teens or twenties who had mild COVID-19 (a few samples of this study predate the infection). Cell type and time point are not known. Material: PBMCs or a T cell subset sorted from them (not recorded which). The chain employs TRBV12-3 or TRBV12-4 and TRBJ2-5; 12 bases agree with TRBD2. CDR3 in DNA: TGTGCCAGCAGCTTGACTAGCGGGGGTATTCAGACCCAGTACTTC. This translates into CASSLTSGGIQTQYF.